Below are 23 T cell receptor beta chains sequenced from a single sample in a study of blood T cell repertoires in COVID-19 (dated by TCRdb to 2018 to 2020). The library was obtained by the immunoSEQ multiplex PCR assay. The immuneACCESS repertoire file appears here via TCRdb, limited to in-frame rearrangements. These files lack a portion of the clones; in checked studies, under half of the deficit traces to unresolved V genes, and the cause of the others is not known. For this sample there are 65,000 to 85,000 clones; approximately 87% appear just once. The ten most abundant clones make up 4.4% of the sample. Sequencing was done on a sample of peripheral blood. The receptor set was obtained from a middle-aged man with active COVID-19.

The chain uses TRBV5-8 and TRBJ2-1; 7 positions match TRBD2. After removal of 2 bases from V and 8 bases from J, the junction contained 10 bases not matched to a gene. The CDR3 contains 15 residues. CDR1 is SGHTS and CDR2 is YDEGEE in the germline V gene. CDR3: CASSLVVAGVDEQFF. CDR3 bases: TGTGCCAGCAGCTTAGTTGTGGCGGGAGTTGATGAGCAGTTCTTC. The full variable domain, completed using reference TRBV5-8 and TRBJ2-1, is EAGVTQSPTHLIKTRGQQATLRCSPISGHTSVYWYQQALGLGLQFLLWYDEGEERNRGNFPPRFSGRQFPNYSSELNVNALELEDSALYLCASSLVVAGVDEQFFGPGTRLTVL.

With regard to this clone: Germline and junction disagree at one end, which may indicate a read error. This sequence joins TRBV28 and TRBJ1-4, with D hard to call. This CDR3 has 13 residues. Germline assignment: CDR1 MDHEN and CDR2 SYDVKM. CDR3 protein: CASSFGTSEKLFF. The CDR3, as DNA: TGTGCCAGCAGTTTCGGTACTAGTGAAAAACTGTTTTTT. The entire variable domain, with the rest obtained from reference TRBV28 and TRBJ1-4, is as follows: DVKVTQSSRYLVKRTGEKVFLECVQDMDHENMFWYRQDPGLGLRLIYFSYDVKMKEKGDIPEGYSVSREKKERFSLILESASTNQTSMYLCASSFGTSEKLFFGSGTQLSVL.

The rearrangement links TRBV29-1 to TRBJ1-2; TRBD1 is a possible D gene (6 bases). The CDR3 sequence is 15 residues long. V dropped 7 bases and J dropped 2 bases, with 20 bases sitting between them. The germline CDR1 and CDR2 sequences are SQVTM and ANQGSEA. The CDR3 bases are TGCAGCGGGATGGTCCCACAGGGAGGGAACTATGGCTACACCTTC. As protein: CSGMVPQGGNYGYTF.

The V call is TRBV19, the J call TRBJ2-1; D might be TRBD1 (6 bases). Trimming stripped 7 bases from V and 5 bases from J, with 15 bases between. The CDR3 runs 14 residues. Germline CDR1 reads LNHDA; CDR2 reads SQIVND (reference sequence). CDR3 nucleotides: TGTGCCAGTAACCTGGGGACAAAGAACAATGAGCAGTTCTTC. This sequence encodes CASNLGTKNNEQFF. Full variable domain (missing parts from reference TRBV19 and TRBJ2-1): DGGITQSPKYLFRKEGQNVTLSCEQNLNHDAMYWYRQDPGQGLRLIYYSQIVNDFQKGDIAEGYSVSREKKESFPLTVTSAQKNPTAFYLCASNLGTKNNEQFFGPGTRLTVL.

The chain couples TRBV10-3 to TRBJ2-5, with 7 bases aligning to TRBD2. The length of the CDR3 is 14 residues. Germline values: CDR1 ENHRY, CDR2 SYGVKD. V shed 2 bases and J 3 bases; nucleotides not matched to a gene: 3. The CDR3 region has the DNA TGTGCCATCAGTGAGACCAGCGGGAAAGAGACCCAGTACTTC. Its translation is CAISETSGKETQYF.

The rearrangement links TRBV19 to TRBJ1-3; TRBD1 might be the D (6 bases). Germline loops: CDR1 LNHDA, CDR2 SQIVND (reference sequence). There are 14 residues in the CDR3. V was shortened by 5 bases and J by 4 bases, with 12 bases between the two germline ends. The CDR3 DNA follows: TGTGCCAGTAGTTCGACAGGTCGAGGAAACACCATATATTTT. It encodes CASSSTGRGNTIYF.

This clone was seen a few times. The rearrangement links TRBV4-3 to TRBJ1-5, with 7 bases matching TRBD1. J lost 4 bases, V lost 5 bases, and 8 bases had no gene match. The V gene's germline CDR1 is LGHNA and CDR2 YSLEER. This CDR3 spans 15 amino acids. CDR3 sequence (DNA): TGCGCCAGCAGCACCAGACAGGGAGCGAATCAGCCCCAGCATTTT. Translating gives CASSTRQGANQPQHF.

V and J are TRBV7-2 and TRBJ2-1, with 8 nucleotides matching TRBD2. V was clipped by 1 base and J by 3 bases; unmatched bases: 2. Germline values: CDR1 SGHTA, CDR2 FQGNSA. CDR3 length: 15 amino acids. The chain's CDR3 is CASSLGGTSYNEQFF. The CDR3 DNA is TGTGCCAGCAGCTTAGGGGGGACTAGCTACAATGAGCAGTTCTTC.

The V and J genes are TRBV7-9 and TRBJ2-7, with 10 bases lining up with TRBD1. Trimming cost V 1 base and J 8 bases; bases outside gene matches: 8. In germline, CDR1 is SEHNR, CDR2 FQNEAQ (reference sequence). This CDR3 is 15 amino acids long. The CDR3 loop reads CASSLVRDRGSKQYF. CDR3 DNA: TGTGCCAGCAGCTTAGTTCGGGACAGGGGCTCCAAGCAGTACTTC.

This rearrangement joins TRBV7-2 to TRBJ1-5; D remains unclear. CDR1 and CDR2 from the germline V gene are SGHTA and FQGNSA. This CDR3 region has 13 residues. V was pared by 3 bases and J by 0 bases, with 3 bases between. The CDR3 sequence: CASSFYSNQPQHF. The CDR3 nucleotides read TGTGCCAGCAGCTTCTATAGCAATCAGCCCCAGCATTTT.

The rearrangement uses TRBV18 and TRBJ1-3; no definite D call. V shed 2 bases and J shed 3 bases, with 11 bases lying between them. This CDR3 has 15 amino acids. CDR1 KGHSH and CDR2 LQKENI come from the germline V gene. The CDR3: CASSPVSSGGNTIYF. For the CDR3, the DNA is TGTGCCAGCTCACCAGTGTCTTCAGGTGGAAACACCATATATTTT.

J is TRBJ2-3 and V is TRBV10-3, with D tentatively TRBD2 (5 bases). Trimming pared 4 bases from V and 4 bases from J, leaving 9 bases between. The CDR3 is 13 amino acids. Germline V lookup: CDR1 ENHRY, CDR2 SYGVKD. The CDR3 region has the DNA TGTGCCATCAGTGGCGGAGGCTCAGATACGCAGTATTTT. Its protein product is CAISGGGSDTQYF.

The gene calls are TRBV11-3 and TRBJ1-1; 9 bases are a match to TRBD1. V was clipped by 4 bases and J by 3 bases; unmatched bases: 9. The CDR3 runs to 16 residues. From germline, CDR1 is SGHNT and CDR2 YENEEA. As DNA, the CDR3 is TGTGCCAGCAGCTACCTATCAGGGACAGGGTACACTGAAGCTTTCTTT. This translates into CASSYLSGTGYTEAFF.

CDR3 in DNA: TGCGCCAGCAGCTTGGGACAGGGAGACACAGATACGCAGTATTTT. As protein: CASSLGQGDTDTQYF. The chain couples TRBV5-1 to TRBJ2-3, with TRBD1 matching 7 bases. V shed 0 bases and J 2 bases; nucleotides not matched to a gene: 3. The germline V gene has CDR1 SGHRS and CDR2 YFSETQ. This CDR3 region has 15 residues.

This clone is termed medium-sized. This rearrangement joins TRBV4-3 to TRBJ2-6; no reliable D call. Between the trimmed V and J ends, which lost 0 bases and 1 base, there was a span of 7 bases. This CDR3 comprises 16 residues. Germline CDR1 LGHNA, CDR2 YSLEER. This CDR3 reads CASSQDGQSGANVLTF. The CDR3 coding sequence is TGCGCCAGCAGCCAAGATGGTCAGTCTGGGGCCAACGTCCTGACTTTC.

The J gene is TRBJ2-2, the V gene TRBV9, with D possibly being TRBD2 (6 bases). Trimming pared 2 bases from V and 5 bases from J, leaving 16 bases between. Germline CDR1 SGDLS, CDR2 YYNGEE. The CDR3 runs to 16 residues. The CDR3 region has the DNA TGTGCCAGCAGCGTGCGTGGCCAGGGAGGTACCGGGGAGCTGTTTTTT. Amino acids: CASSVRGQGGTGELFF. The whole variable domain, remainder taken from reference TRBV9 and TRBJ2-2, is DSGVTQTPKHLITATGQRVTLRCSPRSGDLSVYWYQQSLDQGLQFLIQYYNGEERAKGNILERFSAQQFPDLHSELNLSSLELGDSALYFCASSVRGQGGTGELFFGEGSRLTVL.

This chain links TRBV3-1 (or the pseudogene TRBV3-2) with TRBJ1-1, with 7 bases that match TRBD1. The CDR3 is made up of 15 amino acids. Germline CDR1 and CDR2: LGHDT and YNNKEL (reference sequence). Trimming took 6 bases from V and 0 from J; bases not matched to a gene: 7. The CDR3 region is CASSPMTGMNTEAFF. The CDR3 DNA follows: TGTGCCAGCAGTCCCATGACAGGGATGAACACTGAAGCTTTCTTT.

This sequence joins TRBV12-3 or TRBV12-4 and TRBJ1-1; D unclear. The CDR3 runs 13 residues. Trimming took off 6 bases at V and 4 bases at J, with 12 bases between the two ends. CDR3 bases: TGTGCCAGCAGATCGGCGGGCCTCACTGAAGCTTTCTTT. Protein product: CASRSAGLTEAFF.

The rearrangement joins TRBV28 to TRBJ2-4; D might be TRBD1 (5 bases). Germline lookup yields CDR1 MDHEN and CDR2 SYDVKM. V was pared by 6 bases and J by 0 bases, with 12 bases between. The CDR3 consists of 15 residues. Written as DNA, the CDR3 is TGTGCCAGCAGCCTTGACAGCCTAGCCAAAAACATTCAGTACTTC. Translated: CASSLDSLAKNIQYF.

This clone showed up just once. V and J are TRBV7-2 and TRBJ2-2; D is possibly TRBD1 (5 bases). The germline CDR1 and CDR2 sequences are SGHTA and FQGNSA. Trimming pared 5 bases from V and 3 bases from J, leaving 16 bases between. The CDR3 contains 16 residues. Written as DNA, the CDR3 is TGTGCCAGCAGCCTTAGGACACCCAGGGACACCGGGGAGCTGTTTTTT. Translated: CASSLRTPRDTGELFF.

This sequence joins TRBV11-1 and TRBJ2-1, with D possibly matching TRBD1 (6 bases). V was shortened by 3 bases and J by 8 bases, with 14 bases between the two germline ends. CDR1 and CDR2 (germline): SGHAT, FQDESV (reference sequence). The CDR3 consists of 14 residues. CDR3 loop: CASSLNSHRDEQFF. CDR3 DNA: TGTGCCAGCAGCTTGAACAGCCACAGGGATGAGCAGTTCTTC.

Comments on this clone: Other nucleotide sequences in the sample specify the same CDR3. This chain uses TRBV19 with TRBJ2-7; 7 nucleotides match TRBD1. CDR1 and CDR2 (germline): LNHDA, SQIVND (reference sequence). The CDR3 is 12 amino acids. V dropped 8 bases and J dropped 1; count of bases not matched to a gene: 2. CDR3 nucleotides: TGTGCCAGTTCGACAGGGTCCTACGAGCAGTACTTC. Amino acid sequence: CASSTGSYEQYF.

This clone was counted once. The chain links TRBV7-3 to TRBJ2-2; D might be TRBD1 (6 bases). CDR3 length equals 16 residues. V dropped 3 bases and J dropped 4 bases, with 15 bases sitting between them. Germline CDR1 is SGHTA and CDR2 is FQGTGA. The CDR3 nucleotides are TGTGCCAGCAGCTTCACAGGGCATGGTAGCACCGGGGAGCTGTTTTTT. Its protein is CASSFTGHGSTGELFF.